The sequence of this T cell receptor beta chain was determined in a study of tumor-infiltrating lymphocytes in localized non-small cell lung cancer. Study as a whole: The cohort mixed smokers and never-smokers, several histologies, and some post-neoadjuvant-chemotherapy samples. Study-wide results and caveats: TCR sequencing covered a subset of patients with enough tissue. Compared with uninvolved lung, tumors showed higher T cell infiltration by TCRbeta sequencing. Tumor T-cell fraction was not associated with recurrence-free survival.

The CDR3 runs 14 residues. Germline CDR1 reads SGHRS; CDR2 reads YFSETQ. The ends were cut back, 0 bases at V and 4 bases at J, with 10 bases in the middle. Some clones are missing from TCRdb's copy, which holds only in-frame ones; the method was immunoSEQ multiplex PCR. The repertoire holds 21,000 or so clones, with 73% as singletons. Notes on this clone: Its antigen is unknown.

The chain joins TRBV5-1 to TRBJ1-2; D remains ambiguous. The specimen sequenced was lung tumor tissue. This sequence was found in a human donor with non-small cell lung cancer. The CDR3 spells CASSLDTRSYGYTF. The CDR3 nucleotides are TGCGCCAGCAGCTTGGACACTAGGAGCTATGGCTACACCTTC.